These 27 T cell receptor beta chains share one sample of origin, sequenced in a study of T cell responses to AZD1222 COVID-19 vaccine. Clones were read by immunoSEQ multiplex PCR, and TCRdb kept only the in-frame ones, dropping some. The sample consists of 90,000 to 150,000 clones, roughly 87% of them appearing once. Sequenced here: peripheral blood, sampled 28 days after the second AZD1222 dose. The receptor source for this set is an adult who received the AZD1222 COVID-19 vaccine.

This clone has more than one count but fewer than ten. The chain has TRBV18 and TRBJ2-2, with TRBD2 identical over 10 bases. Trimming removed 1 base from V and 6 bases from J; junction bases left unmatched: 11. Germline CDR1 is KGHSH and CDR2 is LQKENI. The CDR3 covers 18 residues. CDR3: CASSPLGTSGAPAGELFF. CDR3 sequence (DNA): TGTGCCAGCTCACCACTTGGAACTAGCGGGGCCCCTGCCGGGGAGCTGTTTTTT. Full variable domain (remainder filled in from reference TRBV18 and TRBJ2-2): NAGVMQNPRHLVRRRGQEARLRCSPMKGHSHVYWYRQLPEEGLKFMVYLQKENIIDESGMPKERFSAEFPKEGPSILRIQQVVRGDSAAYFCASSPLGTSGAPAGELFFGEGSRLTVL.

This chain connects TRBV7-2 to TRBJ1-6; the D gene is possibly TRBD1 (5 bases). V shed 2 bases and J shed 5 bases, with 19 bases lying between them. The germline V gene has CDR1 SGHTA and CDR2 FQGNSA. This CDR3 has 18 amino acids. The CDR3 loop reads CASSLLPPRRTNNSPLHF. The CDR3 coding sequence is TGTGCCAGCAGCTTATTGCCCCCCCGCAGGACAAATAATTCACCCCTCCACTTT.

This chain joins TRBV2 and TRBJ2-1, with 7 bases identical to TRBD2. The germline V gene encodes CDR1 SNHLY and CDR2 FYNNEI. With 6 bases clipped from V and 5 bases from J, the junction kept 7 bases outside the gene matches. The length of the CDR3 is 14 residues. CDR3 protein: CASRGLADNNEQFF. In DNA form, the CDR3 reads TGTGCCAGCAGAGGCCTAGCGGACAACAATGAGCAGTTCTTC.

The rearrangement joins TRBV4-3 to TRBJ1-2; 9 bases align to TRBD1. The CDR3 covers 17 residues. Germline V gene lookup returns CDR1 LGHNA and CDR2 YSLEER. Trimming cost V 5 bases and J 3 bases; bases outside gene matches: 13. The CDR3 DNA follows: TGCGCCAGCAGCTGGGGGCCCGGACAGGGGAGCGACTATGGCTACACCTTC. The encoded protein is CASSWGPGQGSDYGYTF.

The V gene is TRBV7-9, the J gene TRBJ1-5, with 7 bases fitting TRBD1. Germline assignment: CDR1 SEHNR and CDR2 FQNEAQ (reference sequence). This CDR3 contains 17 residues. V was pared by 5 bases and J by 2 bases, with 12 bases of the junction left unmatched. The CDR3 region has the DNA TGTGCCAGCAGCCCAGGGGGGGGGCTCGTTGGCAATCAGCCCCAGCATTTT. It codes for CASSPGGGLVGNQPQHF.

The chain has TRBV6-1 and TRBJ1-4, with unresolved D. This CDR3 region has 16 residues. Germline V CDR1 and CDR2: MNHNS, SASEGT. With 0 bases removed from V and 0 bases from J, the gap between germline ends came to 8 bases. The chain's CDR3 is CASSEALSPTNEKLFF. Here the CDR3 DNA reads TGTGCCAGCAGTGAAGCGCTTTCTCCAACTAATGAAAAACTGTTTTTT.

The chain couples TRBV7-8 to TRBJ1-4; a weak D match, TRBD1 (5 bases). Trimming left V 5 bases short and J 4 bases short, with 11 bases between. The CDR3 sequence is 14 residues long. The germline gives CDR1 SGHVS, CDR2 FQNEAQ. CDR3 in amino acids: CASSRGDLNEKLFF. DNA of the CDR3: TGTGCCAGCAGCCGAGGGGACCTTAATGAAAAACTGTTTTTT.

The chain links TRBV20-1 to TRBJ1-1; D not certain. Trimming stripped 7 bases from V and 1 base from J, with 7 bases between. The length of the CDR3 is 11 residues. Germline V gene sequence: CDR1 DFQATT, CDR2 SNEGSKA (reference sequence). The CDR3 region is CSGFENTEAFF. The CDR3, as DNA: TGCAGTGGGTTCGAGAACACTGAAGCTTTCTTT.

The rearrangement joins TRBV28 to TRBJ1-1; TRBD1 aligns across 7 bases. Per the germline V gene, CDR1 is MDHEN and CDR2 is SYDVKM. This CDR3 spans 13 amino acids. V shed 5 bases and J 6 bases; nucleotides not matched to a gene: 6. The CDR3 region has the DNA TGTGCCAGCAGTGTGACAGGGAGGTCTGAAGCTTTCTTT. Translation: CASSVTGRSEAFF.

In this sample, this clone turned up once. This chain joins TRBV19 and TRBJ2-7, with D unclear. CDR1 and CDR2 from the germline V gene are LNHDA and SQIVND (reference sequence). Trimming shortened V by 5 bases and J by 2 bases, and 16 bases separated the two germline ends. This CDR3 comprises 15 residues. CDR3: CASSLNTIGPYEQYF. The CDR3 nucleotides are TGTGCCAGTAGTCTGAATACCATCGGACCCTACGAGCAGTACTTC.

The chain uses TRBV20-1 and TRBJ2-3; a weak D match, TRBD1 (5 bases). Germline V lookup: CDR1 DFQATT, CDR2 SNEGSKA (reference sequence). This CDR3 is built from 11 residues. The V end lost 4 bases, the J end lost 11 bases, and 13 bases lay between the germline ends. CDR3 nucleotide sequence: TGCAGTGCTAAACAGGCGTTCCAGCAGTATTTT. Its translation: CSAKQAFQQYF.

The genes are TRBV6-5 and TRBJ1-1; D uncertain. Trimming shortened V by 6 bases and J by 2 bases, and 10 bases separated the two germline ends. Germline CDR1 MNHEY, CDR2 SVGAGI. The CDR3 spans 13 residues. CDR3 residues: CASRKAINTEAFF. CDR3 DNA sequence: TGTGCCAGCAGGAAAGCAATAAACACTGAAGCTTTCTTT.

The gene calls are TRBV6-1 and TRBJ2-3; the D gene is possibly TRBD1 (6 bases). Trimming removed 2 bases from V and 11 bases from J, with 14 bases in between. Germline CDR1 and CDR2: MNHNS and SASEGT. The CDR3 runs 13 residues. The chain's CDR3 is CASSELEGVRQYF. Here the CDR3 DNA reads TGTGCCAGCAGTGAACTCGAGGGGGTGAGGCAGTATTTT.

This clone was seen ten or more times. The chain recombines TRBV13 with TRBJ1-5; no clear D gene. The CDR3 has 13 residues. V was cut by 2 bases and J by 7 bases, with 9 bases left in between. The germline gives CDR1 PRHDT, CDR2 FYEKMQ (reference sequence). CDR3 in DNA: TGTGCCAGCAGCTTAACGGGCGGCCAGCCCCAGCATTTT. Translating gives CASSLTGGQPQHF.

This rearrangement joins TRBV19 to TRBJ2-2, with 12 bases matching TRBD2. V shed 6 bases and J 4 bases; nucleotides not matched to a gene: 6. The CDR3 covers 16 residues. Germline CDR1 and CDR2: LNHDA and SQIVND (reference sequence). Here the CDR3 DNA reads TGTGCCAGTAGGCCTCTGGGACTAGCGGGCACCGGGGAGCTGTTTTTT. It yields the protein CASRPLGLAGTGELFF.

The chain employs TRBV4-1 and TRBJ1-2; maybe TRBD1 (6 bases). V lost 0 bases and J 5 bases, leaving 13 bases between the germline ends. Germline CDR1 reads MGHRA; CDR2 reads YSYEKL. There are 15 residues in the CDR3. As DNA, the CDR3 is TGCGCCAGCAGCCAAGATCACGGCACAGGGTATGGCTACACCTTC. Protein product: CASSQDHGTGYGYTF.

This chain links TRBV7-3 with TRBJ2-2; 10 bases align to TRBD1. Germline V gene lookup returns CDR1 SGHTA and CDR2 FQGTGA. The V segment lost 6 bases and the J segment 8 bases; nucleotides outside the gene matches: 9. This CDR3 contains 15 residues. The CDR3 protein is CASRSGTGESGELFF. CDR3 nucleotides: TGTGCCAGCAGATCCGGGACAGGGGAATCGGGGGAGCTGTTTTTT.

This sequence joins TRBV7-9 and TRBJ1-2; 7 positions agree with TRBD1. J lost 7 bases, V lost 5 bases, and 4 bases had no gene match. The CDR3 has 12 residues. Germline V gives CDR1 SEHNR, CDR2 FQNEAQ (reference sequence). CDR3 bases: TGTGCCAGCAGCCACAGGGGTCTTGGCTACACCTTC. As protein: CASSHRGLGYTF.

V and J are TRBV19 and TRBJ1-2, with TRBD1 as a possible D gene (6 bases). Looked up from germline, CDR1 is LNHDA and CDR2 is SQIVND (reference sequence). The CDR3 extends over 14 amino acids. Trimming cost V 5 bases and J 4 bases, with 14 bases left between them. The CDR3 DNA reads TGTGCCAGTAGTCCCAACAGGGAGGGCTATGGCTACACCTTC. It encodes CASSPNREGYGYTF.

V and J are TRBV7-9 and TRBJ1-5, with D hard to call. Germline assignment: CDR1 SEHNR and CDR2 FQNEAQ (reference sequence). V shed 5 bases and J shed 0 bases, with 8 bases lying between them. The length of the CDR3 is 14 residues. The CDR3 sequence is CASSQLGSNQPQHF. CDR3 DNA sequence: TGTGCCAGCAGCCAGCTGGGTAGCAATCAGCCCCAGCATTTT.

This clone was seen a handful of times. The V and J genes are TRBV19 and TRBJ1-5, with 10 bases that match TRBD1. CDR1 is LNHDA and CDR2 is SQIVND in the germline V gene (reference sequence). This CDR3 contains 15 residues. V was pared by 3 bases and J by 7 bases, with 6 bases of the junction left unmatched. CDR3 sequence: CASSIDRGLVQPQHF. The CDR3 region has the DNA TGTGCCAGTAGTATCGACAGGGGGCTTGTGCAGCCCCAGCATTTT.

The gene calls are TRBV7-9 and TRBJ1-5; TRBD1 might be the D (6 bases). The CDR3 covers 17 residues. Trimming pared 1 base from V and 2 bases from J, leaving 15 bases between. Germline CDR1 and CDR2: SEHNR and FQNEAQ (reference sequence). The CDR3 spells CASSLVRGGIGNQPQHF. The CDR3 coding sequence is TGTGCCAGCAGCTTAGTAAGGGGGGGAATCGGCAATCAGCCCCAGCATTTT. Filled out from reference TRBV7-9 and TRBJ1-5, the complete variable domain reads DTGVSQNPRHKITKRGQNVTFRCDPISEHNRLYWYRQTLGQGPEFLTYFQNEAQLEKSRLLSDRFSAERPKGSFSTLEIQRTEQGDSAMYLCASSLVRGGIGNQPQHFGDGTRLSIL.

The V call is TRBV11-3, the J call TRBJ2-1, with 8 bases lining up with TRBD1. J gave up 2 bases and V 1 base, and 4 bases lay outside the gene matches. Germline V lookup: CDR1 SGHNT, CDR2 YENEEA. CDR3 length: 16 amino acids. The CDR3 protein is CASSLGTGFAYNEQFF. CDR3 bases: TGTGCCAGCAGCTTAGGGACAGGGTTCGCCTACAATGAGCAGTTCTTC.

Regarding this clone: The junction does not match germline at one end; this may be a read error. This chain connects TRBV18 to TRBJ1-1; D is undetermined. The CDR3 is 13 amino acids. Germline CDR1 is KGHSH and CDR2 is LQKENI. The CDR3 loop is CASSPLGNSEAFF. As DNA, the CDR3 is TGTGCCAGCTCACCACTGGGTAACAGTGAAGCTTTCTTT.

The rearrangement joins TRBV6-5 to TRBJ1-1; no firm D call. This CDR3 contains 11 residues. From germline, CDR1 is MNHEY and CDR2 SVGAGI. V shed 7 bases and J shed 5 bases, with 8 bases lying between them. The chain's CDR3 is CASKGVTEAFF. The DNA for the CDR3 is TGTGCCAGCAAGGGAGTGACTGAAGCTTTCTTT.

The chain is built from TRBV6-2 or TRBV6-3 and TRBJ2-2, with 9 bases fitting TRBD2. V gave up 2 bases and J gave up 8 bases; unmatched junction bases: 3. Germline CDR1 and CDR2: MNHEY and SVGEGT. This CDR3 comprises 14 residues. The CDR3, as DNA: TGTGCCAGCAGTTACGGGACTAGCTCTGGGGAGCTGTTTTTT. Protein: CASSYGTSSGELFF.

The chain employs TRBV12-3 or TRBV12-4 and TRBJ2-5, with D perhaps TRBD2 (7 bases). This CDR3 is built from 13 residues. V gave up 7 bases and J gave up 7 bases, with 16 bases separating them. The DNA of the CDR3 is TGTGCCAGCACTCCCCGGGGGGCGGGGACCCAGTACTTC. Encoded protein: CASTPRGAGTQYF.